These 29 T cell receptor beta chains were sequenced from one sample in a study of post-analysis software for immune sequencing data. General study findings and limits: A handful of TRBV segments occurring more often in patients than controls included TRBV5-6, TRBV5-1 and TRBV20-1.

Their recognized antigens are unknown. Every TCR beta cDNA library bore unique molecular identifiers. MiXCR was run by TCRdb on the PCR reads, yielding one entry per CDR3 protein. The top ten hold 0.56% of the sample, which has fewer than 850,000 distinct CDR3 sequences, 30% seen once. Sequenced material: blood. The receptors were gathered from a girl aged 10-17 years with multiple sclerosis.

The V and J genes are TRBV6-5 and TRBJ2-3; the D gene could be TRBD1 or TRBD2 (6 bases each). Per germline, CDR1 MNHEY and CDR2 SVGAGI. The V end was cut by 2 bases, the J end by 4 bases, with 10 bases between. The CDR3 spans 14 residues. The CDR3 spells CASSYGGRADTQYF. The DNA of the CDR3 is TGTGCCAGCAGTTACGGGGGGCGCGCAGATACGCAGTATTTT.

This clonotype was counted only a few times. The V call is TRBV7-9, the J call TRBJ2-3; D might be TRBD1 (6 bases). This CDR3 contains 15 residues. Germline V gene data show CDR1 as SEHNR and CDR2 as FQNEAQ (reference sequence). V was shortened by 7 bases and J by 1 base, with 15 bases between the two germline ends. CDR3 sequence reads: CASTPPRGGTDTQYF. The CDR3 region has the DNA TGTGCCAGCACCCCTCCCAGGGGAGGCACAGATACGCAGTATTTT.

There are a few counts of this clonotype. The V gene is TRBV7-2, the J gene TRBJ1-5; the match to TRBD1 covers 7 bases. The ends lost 6 bases at V and 3 bases at J; junction bases unmatched: 8. The CDR3 totals 15 residues. The germline V gene has CDR1 SGHTA and CDR2 FQGNSA. The CDR3 is CASRSRGGDNQPQHF. The DNA for the CDR3 is TGTGCCAGCAGGAGCAGGGGGGGGGACAATCAGCCCCAGCATTTT.

This clonotype was counted between two and nine times. V usage is TRBV20-1 and J usage is TRBJ2-5; D is unresolved. V lost 2 bases and J lost 1, with 14 bases in between. Germline lookup yields CDR1 DFQATT and CDR2 SNEGSKA (reference sequence). The CDR3 consists of 15 residues. The CDR3 region is CSARYLSPGQETQYF. CDR3 in DNA: TGCAGTGCTAGATATCTGAGTCCGGGCCAAGAGACCCAGTACTTC.

As regards this clonotype: The germline gene is not matched at one end of the junction; a read error may be the cause. V and J are TRBV19 and TRBJ1-1; the match to TRBD1 covers 7 bases. Germline V gene data show CDR1 as LNHDA and CDR2 as SQIVND (reference sequence). The CDR3 is 16 residues long. The chain's CDR3 is CVSSPVGTVMNTEAFF. CDR3 sequence (DNA): TGTGTCAGTAGTCCCGTCGGGACAGTCATGAACACTGAAGCTTTCTTT.

This clonotype was picked up a small number of times. The J gene is TRBJ1-4, the V gene TRBV20-1; TRBD1 might be the D (5 bases). Trimming took off 1 base at V and 4 bases at J, with 10 bases between the two ends. Looked up from germline, CDR1 is DFQATT and CDR2 is SNEGSKA (reference sequence). This CDR3 comprises 14 residues. CDR3 bases: TGCAGTGCTAGAGGTGGACAAGTTAATGAAAAACTGTTTTTT. Encoded protein: CSARGGQVNEKLFF.

This clonotype turned up a few times. This sequence joins TRBV29-1 and TRBJ2-3; D remains ambiguous. Germline lookup yields CDR1 SQVTM and CDR2 ANQGSEA. The CDR3 has 15 amino acids. The V end lost 0 bases, the J end lost 10 bases, and 20 bases lay between the germline ends. CDR3 residues: CSVEELKVAGWAQYF. The DNA of the CDR3 is TGCAGCGTTGAAGAGCTAAAGGTAGCAGGTTGGGCGCAGTATTTT.

The gene calls are TRBV20-1 and TRBJ1-1; the match to TRBD1 covers 11 bases. The CDR3 is made up of 17 amino acids. Germline CDR1 and CDR2: DFQATT and SNEGSKA (reference sequence). J was trimmed by 2 bases and V by 3 bases; bases with no gene match: 11. DNA of the CDR3: TGCAGTGCTAGTACGGGACAGGGGGTCATGTTTAACACTGAAGCTTTCTTT. This sequence encodes CSASTGQGVMFNTEAFF.

This clonotype was counted at least ten times. This chain joins TRBV9 and TRBJ2-3; weak D call: TRBD1 (6 bases). The CDR3 runs 14 residues. Germline V gene lookup returns CDR1 SGDLS and CDR2 YYNGEE. V was clipped by 3 bases and J by 5 bases, with 13 bases between them. DNA of the CDR3: TGTGCCAGCAGCGATACAGGGTGGAGAGATACGCAGTATTTT. As protein: CASSDTGWRDTQYF.

The chain combines TRBV11-2 with TRBJ2-3; D call uncertain. The CDR3 is 14 amino acids. Looked up from germline, CDR1 is SGHAT and CDR2 is FQNNGV. With 6 bases removed from V and 4 bases from J, the gap between germline ends came to 14 bases. CDR3 DNA: TGTGCCAGCAGAAAGGAGATTAACTCAGATACGCAGTATTTT. Its translation: CASRKEINSDTQYF.

The chain recombines TRBV27 with TRBJ2-1; 8 bases are a match to TRBD2. The CDR3 covers 15 residues. Germline assignment: CDR1 MNHEY and CDR2 SMNVEV (reference sequence). Trimming took 6 bases from V and 8 from J; bases not matched to a gene: 12. Here the CDR3 DNA reads TGTGCCAGCAGCCACACTAGCGGAAAAGACGATGAGCAGTTCTTC. This translates into CASSHTSGKDDEQFF.

This clonotype has more than one count but fewer than ten. The gene calls are TRBV5-1 and TRBJ2-3; D is possibly TRBD2 (7 bases). Per germline, CDR1 SGHRS and CDR2 YFSETQ. V lost 0 bases to trimming and J lost 3 bases, with 11 bases between them. This CDR3 contains 15 residues. CDR3 in amino acids: CASSLEGGGTDTQYF. CDR3 DNA: TGCGCCAGCAGCTTGGAAGGGGGGGGGACAGATACGCAGTATTTT. The full variable domain, in which reference TRBV5-1 and TRBJ2-3 provide the parts outside the CDR3, is KAGVTQTPRYLIKTRGQQVTLSCSPISGHRSVSWYQQTPGQGLQFLFEYFSETQRNKGNFPGRFSGRQFSNSRSEMNVSTLELGDSALYLCASSLEGGGTDTQYFGPGTRLTVL.

This clonotype came up a few times. The V call is TRBV29-1, the J call TRBJ1-1; no clear D gene. The CDR3 runs to 13 residues. Germline V gives CDR1 SQVTM, CDR2 ANQGSEA. Trimming shortened V by 2 bases and J by 3 bases, and 10 bases separated the two germline ends. The CDR3 loop reads CSVEMSFDTEAFF. The CDR3 nucleotides are TGCAGCGTTGAAATGTCGTTTGACACTGAAGCTTTCTTT.

This clonotype turned up a few times. This chain connects TRBV28 to TRBJ1-1; maybe TRBD1 (6 bases). CDR3 length: 14 amino acids. Germline CDR1 reads MDHEN; CDR2 reads SYDVKM. Trimming removed 6 bases at V and 4 bases at J, with 15 bases between. CDR3 nucleotides: TGTGCCAGCAGAACAGGAGGACAGCTCACTGAAGCTTTCTTT. Translated, it gives CASRTGGQLTEAFF. Full variable domain (remainder filled in from reference TRBV28 and TRBJ1-1): DVKVTQSSRYLVKRTGEKVFLECVQDMDHENMFWYRQDPGLGLRLIYFSYDVKMKEKGDIPEGYSVSREKKERFSLILESASTNQTSMYLCASRTGGQLTEAFFGQGTRLTVV.

This clonotype was counted many times. The chain is built from TRBV2 and TRBJ2-1, with a tentative D call TRBD2 (6 bases). The CDR3 runs to 12 residues. Per germline, CDR1 SNHLY and CDR2 FYNNEI. With 5 bases removed from V and 11 bases from J, the gap between germline ends came to 13 bases. The CDR3 sequence: CASSPGGVQQFF. The CDR3 nucleotides are TGTGCCAGCAGTCCCGGAGGGGTTCAGCAGTTCTTC.

This clonotype appeared many times. The DNA of the CDR3 is TGCAGTGCCAGGACTAGCGGGAGGTACGAGCAGTACTTC. It codes for CSARTSGRYEQYF. This rearrangement joins TRBV20-1 to TRBJ2-7, with 14 bases aligning to TRBD2. The germline gives CDR1 DFQATT, CDR2 SNEGSKA (reference sequence). The CDR3 sequence is 13 residues long. V lost 6 bases, J lost 4 bases, and 2 bases stayed unmatched.

The rearrangement uses TRBV20-1 and TRBJ1-5, with a tentative D call TRBD1 (5 bases). Germline lookup yields CDR1 DFQATT and CDR2 SNEGSKA (reference sequence). V was shortened by 3 bases and J by 7 bases, with 13 bases between the two germline ends. This CDR3 has 13 residues. CDR3 DNA sequence: TGCAGTGCTAGTGGACAACGGAAACAGCCCCAGCATTTT. This gives the protein CSASGQRKQPQHF.

This clonotype was counted a few times. This rearrangement joins TRBV27 to TRBJ2-1; D is ambiguous. Germline V gene sequence: CDR1 MNHEY, CDR2 SMNVEV (reference sequence). The V gene lost 6 bases and the J gene lost 0 bases, with 9 bases spanning the gap. The CDR3 runs 14 residues. This CDR3 reads CASSTLYSYNEQFF. Here the CDR3 DNA reads TGTGCCAGCAGCACGCTTTACTCCTACAATGAGCAGTTCTTC.

The table lists this clonotype with a few counts. The genes are TRBV4-1 and TRBJ1-5; D is perhaps TRBD1 (6 bases). V was trimmed by 5 bases and J by 0 bases, leaving 14 bases between them. There are 16 residues in the CDR3. Germline CDR1 and CDR2: MGHRA and YSYEKL. The CDR3: CASSVDRGSSNQPQHF. The CDR3 DNA is TGCGCCAGCAGCGTGGACAGAGGCTCTAGCAATCAGCCCCAGCATTTT.

The chain carries TRBV12-3 or TRBV12-4 and TRBJ1-2; 7 bases fit TRBD1. The CDR3 has 14 residues. V was clipped by 2 bases and J by 8 bases; unmatched bases: 8. The CDR3 spells CASSLLSGQRGYTF. In nucleotides, the CDR3 is TGTGCCAGCAGTTTACTGTCGGGACAGCGAGGCTACACCTTC.

The rearrangement uses TRBV15 and TRBJ1-1; D is ambiguous. V shed 0 bases and J shed 5 bases, with 7 bases lying between them. This CDR3 is 13 amino acids long. Germline V gene data show CDR1 as LNHNV and CDR2 as YYDKDF (reference sequence). DNA of the CDR3: TGTGCCACCAGCAGAGATCGTAGGACTGAAGCTTTCTTT. Its translation is CATSRDRRTEAFF.

In this sample, this clonotype turned up a few times. The rearrangement uses TRBV4-1 and TRBJ1-4; no reliable D call. Germline V gene data show CDR1 as MGHRA and CDR2 as YSYEKL. This CDR3 region has 11 residues. Trimming took 1 base from V and 11 from J, leaving 5 bases between them. The CDR3: CASSQAAKLFF. The CDR3 DNA reads as TGCGCCAGCAGCCAAGCTGCGAAACTGTTTTTT.

Only a few counts were recorded for this clonotype. The rearrangement links TRBV25-1 to TRBJ2-2; 8 bases map to TRBD1. This CDR3 is built from 15 residues. Looked up from germline, CDR1 is MGHDK and CDR2 is SYGVNS. The ends lost 5 bases at V and 9 bases at J; junction bases unmatched: 11. CDR3 sequence reads: CASSWSRPGGWELFF. The CDR3 DNA is TGTGCCAGCAGTTGGAGCCGGCCAGGGGGCTGGGAGCTGTTTTTT.

This clonotype was observed a handful of times. The genes are TRBV12-3 or TRBV12-4 and TRBJ2-5, with 13 bases that match TRBD2. Trimming took 6 bases from V and 4 from J; bases not matched to a gene: 11. This CDR3 has 17 amino acids. In nucleotides, the CDR3 is TGTGCCAGCAGACCCCGACTAGCGGGGGGTTTGCGAGAGACCCAGTACTTC. Its translation is CASRPRLAGGLRETQYF.

This clonotype has only a few counts. This chain links TRBV20-1 with TRBJ2-7; no clear D gene. The CDR3 extends over 13 amino acids. CDR1 is DFQATT and CDR2 is SNEGSKA in the germline V gene (reference sequence). V lost 3 bases, J lost 2 bases, and 11 bases lay in between. CDR3 residues: CSASQTVAYEQYF. CDR3 DNA: TGCAGTGCTAGCCAAACTGTAGCCTACGAGCAGTACTTC.

This chain's CDR3 is CASSLWRLAGALSYNEQFF. The CDR3 DNA is TGCGCCAGCAGCTTGTGGAGACTAGCGGGAGCTCTTTCATACAATGAGCAGTTCTTC. The rearrangement uses TRBV5-1 and TRBJ2-1; 12 bases map to TRBD2. This CDR3 spans 19 amino acids. V gave up 1 base and J gave up 4 bases; unmatched junction bases: 12. Germline assignment: CDR1 SGHRS and CDR2 YFSETQ.

The genes are TRBV5-1 and TRBJ2-1; D unclear. Germline assignment: CDR1 SGHRS and CDR2 YFSETQ. Between the trimmed V and J ends, which lost 1 base and 3 bases, there was a span of 5 bases. The CDR3 has 13 amino acids. The CDR3 region has the DNA TGCGCCAGCAGCTTGTGGGGCTACAATGAGCAGTTCTTC. This translates into CASSLWGYNEQFF.

The CDR3 DNA reads as TGTGCCAGCAGCCCACGCCCGGCAGGGAGCCTCTATGGCTACACCTTC. Its protein product is CASSPRPAGSLYGYTF. This sequence joins TRBV5-6 and TRBJ1-2, with a weak D call TRBD1 (5 bases). Trimming shortened V by 4 bases and J by 4 bases, and 20 bases separated the two germline ends. CDR1 SGHDT and CDR2 YYEEEE come from the germline V gene. The CDR3 runs 16 residues. Drawing the rest from reference TRBV5-6 and TRBJ1-2, the complete variable domain is DAGVTQSPTHLIKTRGQQVTLRCSPKSGHDTVSWYQQALGQGPQFIFQYYEEEERQRGNFPDRFSGHQFPNYSSELNVNALLLGDSALYLCASSPRPAGSLYGYTFGSGTRLTVV.

The rearrangement uses TRBV15 and TRBJ2-2; tentatively, D is TRBD2 (5 bases). The length of the CDR3 is 14 residues. Trimming pared 8 bases from V and 4 bases from J, leaving 14 bases between. CDR1 is LNHNV, CDR2 YYDKDF, per germline (reference sequence). In DNA, the CDR3 is TGTGCCACCGAGGAGCGGTTAAGCACCGGGGAGCTGTTTTTT. Its protein is CATEERLSTGELFF.